The source of this TCR beta chain is a study of control samples from healthy donors and cancer patients. Only in-frame clones appear in the TCRdb table, and some are missing; sequencing was by immunoSEQ multiplex PCR. Found here are 150,000 or so clones, over 85% of them singletons; the top ten hold around 8.5%. Germline assignment: CDR1 SGHTA and CDR2 FQGNSA. The CDR3 loop spans 16 amino acids. V trimming: 2 bases; J trimming: 6 bases; junction bases outside the gene matches: 11. Sequenced: blood. This chain links TRBV7-2 with TRBJ2-3, with 7 bases identical to TRBD2. The sequence came from a middle-aged woman in good health. CDR3 DNA sequence: TGTGCCAGCAGCTTATACGGCGGGAGAGGAGGGGATACGCAGTATTTT. Its translation is CASSLYGGRGGDTQYF.